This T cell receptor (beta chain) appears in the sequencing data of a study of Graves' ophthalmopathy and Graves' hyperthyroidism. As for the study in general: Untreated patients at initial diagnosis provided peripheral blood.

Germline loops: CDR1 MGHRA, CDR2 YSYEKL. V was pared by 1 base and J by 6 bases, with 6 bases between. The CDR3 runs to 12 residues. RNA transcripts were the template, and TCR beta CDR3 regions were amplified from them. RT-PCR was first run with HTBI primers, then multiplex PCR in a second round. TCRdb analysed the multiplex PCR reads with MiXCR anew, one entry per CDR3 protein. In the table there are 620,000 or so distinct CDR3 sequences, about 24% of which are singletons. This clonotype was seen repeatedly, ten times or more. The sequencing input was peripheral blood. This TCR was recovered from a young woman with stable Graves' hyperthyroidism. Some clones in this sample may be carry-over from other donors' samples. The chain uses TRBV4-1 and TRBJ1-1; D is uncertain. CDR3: CASSQVAAEAFF. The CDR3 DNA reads TGCGCCAGCAGCCAAGTTGCGGCTGAAGCTTTCTTT.